This T cell receptor beta chain was captured by sequencing in a study of blood T cell repertoires in COVID-19. Overall study context: Nucleic acid was either cDNA or gDNA, and it came from T cells, B-cell-depleted T cells, or PBMCs.

This table comes from immunoSEQ multiplex PCR, and its TCRdb copy is limited to in-frame clones, with some not included. The sample contains more than 300,000 clones, approximately 90% of which appear only once. The CDR3 sequence is 15 residues long. The V and J ends lost 8 bases and 2 bases, in that order; junction bases with no gene match: 7. Germline CDR1 is LNHNV and CDR2 is YYDKDF (reference sequence). Sequenced sample: PBMCs or T cells enriched from blood (not recorded which). This chain joins TRBV15 and TRBJ1-4; 8 bases are a match to TRBD1. This sequence originates from a woman between 18 and 29 years old who had recovered from COVID-19. The CDR3 spells CATGGRDRTNEKLFF. In nucleotides, the CDR3 is TGTGCCACCGGAGGAAGGGACAGGACTAATGAAAAACTGTTTTTT.